The 3 T cell receptor beta chains given below trace back to one sample, sequenced in a study of cytomegalovirus exposure and HLA in healthy donors. A multiplex PCR was run with 60 Vbeta primers and 13 Jbeta primers. Sequencing used immunoSEQ multiplex PCR; TCRdb keeps in-frame clones, though not all of them. The repertoire includes under 200,000 clones, over 65% of them detected once, and 2% to 3% sits in the top ten. The source material was PBMCs. The receptors were sampled from a woman aged 50 to 60 in good health and CMV-seropositive.

The chain joins TRBV5-1 to TRBJ2-5; weak D call: TRBD2 (5 bases). The ends were cut back, 5 bases at V and 5 bases at J, with 22 bases in the middle. The length of the CDR3 is 16 residues. The V gene's germline CDR1 is SGHRS and CDR2 YFSETQ. CDR3: CASSIASGGPRETQYF. The CDR3 region has the DNA TGCGCCAGCAGTATTGCGAGCGGAGGACCGCGGGAGACCCAGTACTTC.

V is TRBV10-1 and J is TRBJ2-7; possibly TRBD2 for D (6 bases). From germline, CDR1 is WNHNN and CDR2 SYGVQD (reference sequence). Trimming shortened V by 3 bases and J by 2 bases, and 8 bases separated the two germline ends. The CDR3 length is 13 residues. CDR3 DNA: TGCGCCAGCAGTGACGGCGGGGCCTACGAGCAGTACTTC. It translates to CASSDGGAYEQYF.

The J gene is TRBJ1-5, the V gene TRBV15; 9 bases are a match to TRBD1. There are 14 residues in the CDR3. The ends lost 7 bases at V and 7 bases at J; junction bases unmatched: 8. The germline gives CDR1 LNHNV, CDR2 YYDKDF (reference sequence). CDR3 coding DNA: TGTGCCACCATAAAAGACAGGGGGGACCAGCCCCAGCATTTT. It translates to CATIKDRGDQPQHF.